These 15 T cell receptor beta chains originate from one sample sequenced in a study of blood T cell repertoires in COVID-19. Assay used: immunoSEQ multiplex PCR; TCRdb lists only in-frame clones, some missing. The repertoire holds approximately 91,000 clones, with about 80% as singletons. The sequenced material came from peripheral blood. The receptors were sampled from a human donor in a cohort sampled during active COVID-19.

The V gene is TRBV29-1, the J gene TRBJ2-5, with 8 bases that match TRBD1. V shed 4 bases and J 6 bases; nucleotides not matched to a gene: 4. The CDR3 totals 12 residues. Per the germline V gene, CDR1 is SQVTM and CDR2 is ANQGSEA. CDR3 DNA: TGCAGCGTTGGCCAGGGGGCAAAGACCCAGTACTTC. This translates into CSVGQGAKTQYF.

The genes are TRBV18 and TRBJ2-2; no reliable D call. The germline gives CDR1 KGHSH, CDR2 LQKENI. CDR3 size: 13 residues. Trimming shortened V by 3 bases and J by 1 base, and 3 bases separated the two germline ends. For the CDR3, the DNA is TGTGCCAGCTCACCTCAGAACACCGGGGAGCTGTTTTTT. Residues: CASSPQNTGELFF.

This chain joins TRBV5-1 and TRBJ2-3, with D unresolved. Germline values: CDR1 SGHRS, CDR2 YFSETQ. V lost 1 base to trimming and J lost 6 bases, with 6 bases between them. This CDR3 has 12 residues. The CDR3 loop is CASSLTVDTQYF. As DNA, the CDR3 is TGCGCCAGCAGCTTGACGGTCGATACGCAGTATTTT.

This sequence joins TRBV9 and TRBJ1-2, with 12 nucleotides matching TRBD1. The junction had 11 bases not matched to a gene; V was cut back by 0 bases and J by 8 bases. Germline V gene data show CDR1 as SGDLS and CDR2 as YYNGEE. The CDR3 length is 17 residues. The CDR3 region is CASSVVGGTGGAGGYTF. In DNA form, the CDR3 reads TGTGCCAGCAGCGTAGTAGGGGGGACAGGGGGCGCGGGCGGCTACACCTTC.

CDR3 coding DNA: TGTGCCTGGAGAACAGGGTGGCAAGGCTACACCTTC. Translating it yields CAWRTGWQGYTF. J is TRBJ1-2 and V is TRBV30; D is perhaps TRBD1 (6 bases). The V end was cut by 3 bases, the J end by 8 bases, with 13 bases between. Germline V lookup: CDR1 GTSNPN, CDR2 SVGIG (reference sequence). The CDR3 is made up of 12 amino acids.

The V call is TRBV6-5, the J call TRBJ2-7; weak D call: TRBD2 (7 bases). This CDR3 has 15 residues. V lost 4 bases, J lost 7 bases, and 20 bases lay in between. Germline values: CDR1 MNHEY, CDR2 SVGAGI. The CDR3 protein is CASSFGGAMAQEQYF. CDR3 DNA sequence: TGTGCCAGCAGTTTTGGGGGGGCGATGGCCCAGGAGCAGTACTTC.

V gene TRBV28 combines with J gene TRBJ1-2; a weak D match, TRBD1 (6 bases). The germline V gene encodes CDR1 MDHEN and CDR2 SYDVKM. The CDR3 has 14 residues. Trimming stripped 8 bases from V and 5 bases from J, with 18 bases between. The CDR3 reads CASSPPTGLYGYTF. CDR3 sequence (DNA): TGTGCCAGCTCACCCCCCACAGGGCTTTATGGCTACACCTTC.

J is TRBJ2-7 and V is TRBV30; 7 bases match TRBD2. Per germline, CDR1 GTSNPN and CDR2 SVGIG (reference sequence). Trimming cost V 2 bases and J 3 bases; bases outside gene matches: 7. CDR3 length equals 14 residues. The CDR3 nucleotides are TGTGCCTGGAGTTGGGAGGGGCCCCGCTACGAGCAGTACTTC. Its translation is CAWSWEGPRYEQYF.

J is TRBJ2-1 and V is TRBV6-1, with 11 bases that match TRBD2. Germline values: CDR1 MNHNS, CDR2 SASEGT. The CDR3 totals 16 residues. The trim removed 1 base at V and 4 bases at J, leaving 3 bases unmatched. In nucleotides, the CDR3 is TGTGCCAGCAGTGAAGAGGCTAGCGGGAGGTACAATGAGCAGTTCTTC. Amino acid sequence: CASSEEASGRYNEQFF.

J is TRBJ1-4 and V is TRBV5-1, with D unresolved. The germline V gene encodes CDR1 SGHRS and CDR2 YFSETQ. The CDR3 extends over 14 amino acids. Trimming cost V 4 bases and J 0 bases, with 7 bases left between them. CDR3 DNA sequence: TGCGCCAGCAGCCGCACAGCAACTAATGAAAAACTGTTTTTT. Translating it yields CASSRTATNEKLFF.

This sequence joins TRBV24-1 and TRBJ2-3; D perhaps matches TRBD1 (5 bases). Germline CDR1 is KGHDR and CDR2 is SFDVKD. This CDR3 has 15 amino acids. The ends were cut back, 2 bases at V and 3 bases at J, with 11 bases in the middle. CDR3 region: CATSDSGTGTDTQYF. CDR3 nucleotides: TGTGCCACCAGTGATTCAGGCACAGGTACAGATACGCAGTATTTT.

CDR3 amino acids: CASSAITGTGGNEQFF. Here the CDR3 DNA reads TGCGCCAGCAGCGCGATAACCGGGACAGGGGGGAATGAGCAGTTCTTC. The gene calls are TRBV5-1 and TRBJ2-1; TRBD1 matches 11 bases. CDR3 length equals 16 residues. The germline V gene has CDR1 SGHRS and CDR2 YFSETQ. V trimming: 4 bases; J trimming: 7 bases; junction bases outside the gene matches: 10.

This clone was observed a few times. CDR3 coding DNA: TGCGCCAGCAGCTTGGACAGCAACTATGGCTACACCTTC. Protein product: CASSLDSNYGYTF. This chain connects TRBV5-1 to TRBJ1-2; D gene unclear. V was clipped by 0 bases and J by 2 bases, with 5 bases between them. The CDR3 runs 13 residues. The germline V gene has CDR1 SGHRS and CDR2 YFSETQ.

J is TRBJ1-5 and V is TRBV2; D is undetermined. This CDR3 has 13 residues. Trimming removed 5 bases from V and 1 base from J, with 6 bases in between. Germline V gene data show CDR1 as SNHLY and CDR2 as FYNNEI. Here the CDR3 reads CASSLYSNQPQHF. In DNA form, the CDR3 reads TGTGCCAGCAGTCTATACAGCAATCAGCCCCAGCATTTT.

The genes are TRBV19 and TRBJ2-7; D not certain. The CDR3 sequence is 14 residues long. Germline V CDR1 and CDR2: LNHDA, SQIVND (reference sequence). The V end lost 1 base, the J end lost 1 base, and 8 bases lay between the germline ends. The chain's CDR3 is CASSIAGRSYEQYF. The DNA of the CDR3 is TGTGCCAGTAGTATAGCCGGCAGGTCCTACGAGCAGTACTTC.